Listed below are T cell receptor beta chains from one sample, sequenced in a study of beta chain features in type 1 diabetes. Produced via immunoSEQ multiplex PCR; TCRdb's table is partial and in-frame only. Of a few hundred thousand clones in the sample, 25% to 35% are singletons; the top ten hold almost 0.065%. The specimen sequenced was naive CD4+ T cells from blood. The receptors shown here come from a man aged 18 to 35 in good health. The CDR3 runs from the conserved cysteine through the conserved F or W. The D gene is left open where the match is weak. Size tells how often a clone was seen (once, few, many) or the class of an expanded clone, and some rows leave it out.

>.|TRBV2|TRBJ2-7|TRBD2
TGTGCCAGCAGGAACCTCCTACTAGCGGGAGGGCCGAAAGAGCAGTACTTC
CASRNLLLAGGPKEQYF
>.|TRBV29-1|TRBJ2-1|.
TGCAGCGTTGAGTACGGCAGGGGAGGAAATGAGCAGTTCTTC
CSVEYGRGGNEQFF
>.|TRBV5-4|TRBJ2-7|.
TGTGCCAGCAGCCGGGATAAGGCGATGCCCTACGAGCAGTACTTC
CASSRDKAMPYEQYF
>.|TRBV27|TRBJ1-2|TRBD1
TGTGCCAGCAGTTGGGACAGGAACTATGGCTACACCTTC
CASSWDRNYGYTF
>.|TRBV27|TRBJ2-5|.
TGTGCCAGCAGTCCAGGGATATCGGAGACCCAGTACTTC
CASSPGISETQYF
>.|TRBV9|TRBJ2-5|TRBD1
TGTGCCAGCAGCCAAACAGGGGGCTGGGAGACCCAGTACTTC
CASSQTGGWETQYF
>few|TRBV5-1|TRBJ2-7|TRBD1
TGCGCCAGCAGCTTTTCCGGGACAGGGCGCGAGCAGTACTTC
CASSFSGTGREQYF
>few|TRBV29-1|TRBJ2-7|TRBD1
TGCAGCGTCCACGGGACAGGGAGCTCCTACGAGCAGTACTTC
CSVHGTGSSYEQYF
>.|TRBV30|TRBJ2-2|TRBD1
TGTGCCTGGAGTGAGAGCAGGGGGTTCACCGGGGAGCTGTTTTTT
CAWSESRGFTGELFF
>.|TRBV30|TRBJ2-2|.
TGTGCCTGGATTGGCGCCGGGGAGCTGTTTTTT
CAWIGAGELFF
>.|TRBV6-5|TRBJ2-3|.
TGTGCCAGCAGTTACGCCAGGAGCACAGATACGCAGTATTTT
CASSYARSTDTQYF
>.|TRBV9|TRBJ2-3|.
TGTGCCAGCAGCGTAAGGGCTGCAGATACGCAGTATTTT
CASSVRAADTQYF
>.|TRBV29-1|TRBJ1-3|.
TGCAGCGCGAAGCTCGCCGGATTAACAGGAAACACCATATATTTT
CSAKLAGLTGNTIYF
>.|TRBV11-2|TRBJ2-1|.
TGTGCCAGCAGCTTATCCAGCGGGCATCGTGAGGAGCAGTTCTTC
CASSLSSGHREEQFF
>.|TRBV6-5|TRBJ2-3|.
TGTGCCAGCAGTTACCCAGATACGCAGTATTTT
CASSYPDTQYF
>.|TRBV7-9|TRBJ2-7|TRBD1
TGTGCCAGCAGCGGGGACAGGGCCCCTTACGAGCAGTACTTC
CASSGDRAPYEQYF
>few|TRBV25-1|TRBJ2-7|.
TGTGCCAGCAGTGGCACTGTCTCCTACGAGCAGTACTTC
CASSGTVSYEQYF
>.|TRBV5-1|TRBJ2-7|.
TGCGCCAGCAGCTTGGTTGGACAGATGGAGTACTTC
CASSLVGQMEYF
>.|TRBV7-9|TRBJ1-5|.
TGTGCCAGCAGCTTAGCGGATCAGCCCCAGCATTTT
CASSLADQPQHF
>.|TRBV30|TRBJ2-7|TRBD2
TGTGCCTGGAGTGTACGGACTAGAACGCCCTACGAGCAGTACTTC
CAWSVRTRTPYEQYF
>few|TRBV14|TRBJ2-2|.
TGTGCCAGCAGCCTTAACAGGGTCGGGGAGCTGTTTTTT
CASSLNRVGELFF
>.|TRBV7-3|TRBJ1-6|.
TGTGCCAGCAGCTTAACTAGGGGAGAGGATTCACCCCTCCACTTT
CASSLTRGEDSPLHF
>.|TRBV10-3|TRBJ2-1|.
TGTGCCATCAGGATGATCCGAAACAGCTCCTACAATGAGCAGTTCTTC
CAIRMIRNSSYNEQFF
>.|TRBV7-9|TRBJ2-7|.
TGTGCCAGCAGCTTTGGCCAAATCTACGAGCAGTACTTC
CASSFGQIYEQYF
>.|TRBV4-3|TRBJ1-4|.
TGCGCCAGCAGCCAAGCCGGGAATGAAAAACTGTTTTTT
CASSQAGNEKLFF
>.|TRBV7-8|TRBJ2-1|.
TGTGCCAGCAGCTTAGATAGGGCTTACAATGAGCAGTTCTTC
CASSLDRAYNEQFF
>few|TRBV18|TRBJ2-7|TRBD1
TGTGCCAGCTCATTAACCGGGACAGGGACCTACGAGCAGTACTTC
CASSLTGTGTYEQYF
>.|TRBV30|TRBJ1-1|.
TGTGCCTGGAGTGTACGGACAAACACTGAAGCTTTCTTT
CAWSVRTNTEAFF
>.|TRBV30|TRBJ2-7|.
TGTGCCTGGAGTGTATCCTCCTACGAGCAGTACTTC
CAWSVSSYEQYF
>.|TRBV30|TRBJ2-7|TRBD2
TGTGCCTGGAGTGGACTAGCGGGAGTATCCTACGAGCAGTACTTC
CAWSGLAGVSYEQYF
>.|TRBV5-4|TRBJ2-1|.
TGTGCCAGCAGCTTGGAAGAGGGGGGTTACAATGAGCAGTTCTTC
CASSLEEGGYNEQFF
>.|TRBV29-1|TRBJ2-4|.
TGCAGCGTTTTCGACGCGGTCCTCGGGTCCAAAAACATTCAGTACTTC
CSVFDAVLGSKNIQYF
>few|TRBV9|TRBJ1-3|.
TGTGCCAGCAGCGTACCCCAACAGACCATATATTTT
CASSVPQQTIYF
>many|TRBV7-2|TRBJ2-3|.
TGTGCCAGCAGCTTAGCAGATACGCAGTATTTT
CASSLADTQYF
>.|TRBV10-3|TRBJ2-7|.
TGTGCCATCAGCTCACGAACTAGTCACTACGAGCAGTACTTC
CAISSRTSHYEQYF
>few|TRBV7-9|TRBJ2-3|.
TGTGCCAGCAGTCCCAATACGCAGTATTTT
CASSPNTQYF
>.|TRBV29-1|TRBJ2-7|.
TGCAGCGTCGCCTCCTCCTACGAGCAGTACTTC
CSVASSYEQYF
>few|TRBV20-1|TRBJ2-1|.
TGCAGTGCTAATAGCGCCTATGAGCAGTTCTTC
CSANSAYEQFF
>few|TRBV9|TRBJ2-1|TRBD2
TGTGCCAGCAGCGCCTCGCAGGGTAGCGGGCCAACCTACAATGAGCAGTTCTTC
CASSASQGSGPTYNEQFF
>few|TRBV7-2|TRBJ2-4|TRBD2
TGTGCCAGCAGCTTGGCGGGAGCTCGGTTCGGAAACATTCAGTACTTC
CASSLAGARFGNIQYF
>.|TRBV11-2|TRBJ2-6|.
TGTGCCAGCAGTCCTGAACTGAACTCTGGGGCCAACGTCCTGACTTTC
CASSPELNSGANVLTF
>.|TRBV29-1|TRBJ2-3|.
TGCAGCGTTGAGGCGACTGTCGAGCTAGATACGCAGTATTTT
CSVEATVELDTQYF
>.|TRBV2|TRBJ1-5|TRBD1
TGTGCCAGCACGGGACAGGGAAATCGAAGAGGTCAGCCCCAGCATTTT
CASTGQGNRRGQPQHF
>.|TRBV10-3|TRBJ2-1|TRBD2
TGTGCCAACTCTCAGCGGGAGGCCATCGATGAGCAGTTCTTC
CANSQREAIDEQFF
>.|TRBV28|TRBJ2-4|.
TGTGCCAGCAGTTTCTTAATAAGTACGTTAGGACCCCAGCGGTACTTC
CASSFLISTLGPQRYF
>.|TRBV7-3|TRBJ2-2|.
TGTGCCAGCAGCCCCCGGGCCTTGAACACCGGGGAGCTGTTTTTT
CASSPRALNTGELFF
>.|TRBV7-2|TRBJ2-3|TRBD2
TGTGCCAGCAGCTTAGCGGGAGGGCCGATAGATACGCAGTATTTT
CASSLAGGPIDTQYF